These T cell receptor beta chains were read from a single sample in a study of early T cells in non-severe SARS-CoV-2 infection. TCRdb recomputed calls from the 5' RACE reads with MiXCR, one row per CDR3 protein. Of tens of thousands of distinct CDR3 sequences listed, over 8% are singletons. Material: whole blood, obtained at baseline. The receptors stem from an adult who was a healthcare worker with PCR-confirmed SARS-CoV-2 infection or an uninfected control (not recorded which). The CDR3 runs from the conserved cysteine through the conserved F or W.

V gene: TRBV10-3; J gene: TRBJ2-2; CDR3 protein: CAISPGTGGTGELFF
V gene: TRBV15; J gene: TRBJ2-7; CDR3 protein: CATSRDRGYYEQYF
V gene: TRBV10-3; J gene: TRBJ2-3; CDR3 protein: CASQGGVGSYF
V gene: TRBV6-5; J gene: TRBJ2-3; CDR3 protein: CASSPYSGRDTQYF
V gene: TRBV6-4; J gene: TRBJ2-3; CDR3 protein: CASRVRSRGTDTQYF
V gene: TRBV3-1; J gene: TRBJ2-6; CDR3 protein: CASSQLTPGANVLTF
V gene: TRBV5-1; J gene: TRBJ1-2; CDR3 protein: CASSLDGGGSGYTF
V gene: TRBV20-1; J gene: TRBJ2-3; CDR3 protein: CSADRVTDTQYF
V gene: TRBV19; J gene: TRBJ1-1; CDR3 protein: CASSIDHGRNTEAFF
V gene: TRBV11-2; J gene: TRBJ2-7; CDR3 protein: CASSLGEGPYDYEQYF
V gene: TRBV2; J gene: TRBJ2-7; CDR3 protein: CASSELGGTSYEQYF
V gene: TRBV3-1; J gene: TRBJ1-1; CDR3 protein: CASSQGPGGNTEAFF
V gene: TRBV3-1; J gene: TRBJ2-7; CDR3 protein: CASSQDLRGLEQYF
V gene: TRBV7-2; J gene: TRBJ1-1; CDR3 protein: CASSLFQRQGADAFF
V gene: TRBV5-5; J gene: TRBJ1-2; CDR3 protein: CASSHHPDGNYGYTF
V gene: TRBV19; J gene: TRBJ2-1; CDR3 protein: CASSIEGSSYNEQFF
V gene: TRBV11-2; J gene: TRBJ1-6; CDR3 protein: CASSAHIQAYNSPLHF
V gene: TRBV20-1; J gene: TRBJ2-2; CDR3 protein: CSARDHSRGPQSTGELFF
V gene: TRBV5-1; J gene: TRBJ2-7; CDR3 protein: CASSARYEQYF
V gene: TRBV6-1; J gene: TRBJ1-1; CDR3 protein: CASSEWTREAFF
V gene: TRBV11-2; J gene: TRBJ1-1; CDR3 protein: CASSLVGGTEAFF
V gene: TRBV2; J gene: TRBJ2-1; CDR3 protein: CASSDSGTYNEQFF
V gene: TRBV18; J gene: TRBJ2-1; CDR3 protein: CASSPPTRGGEQFF
V gene: TRBV10-2; J gene: TRBJ2-7; CDR3 protein: CASSEPTGGSYEQYF
V gene: TRBV5-1; J gene: TRBJ1-2; CDR3 protein: CASSLMGRGGYTF
V gene: TRBV7-9; J gene: TRBJ2-1; CDR3 protein: CASSRSGNYNEQFF
V gene: TRBV11-3; J gene: TRBJ2-3; CDR3 protein: CASSLVPTDTQYF
V gene: TRBV10-1; J gene: TRBJ2-7; CDR3 protein: CASSAGGTGAYEQYF
V gene: TRBV28; J gene: TRBJ1-1; CDR3 protein: CASTPRLENPEAFF
V gene: TRBV7-2; J gene: TRBJ2-3; CDR3 protein: CASSAAPGTQYF
V gene: TRBV19; J gene: TRBJ2-4; CDR3 protein: CASSISGGAVSNIQYF
V gene: TRBV11-2; J gene: TRBJ2-7; CDR3 protein: CASSSGVGLYYEQYF
V gene: TRBV7-9; J gene: TRBJ2-1; CDR3 protein: CASSLGLAYNEQFF
V gene: TRBV10-3; J gene: TRBJ2-3; CDR3 protein: CAISQASGSTDTQYF
V gene: TRBV11-2; J gene: TRBJ2-2; CDR3 protein: CASSLHQSGELFF
V gene: TRBV18; J gene: TRBJ2-5; CDR3 protein: CASSPRLVNQETQYF
V gene: TRBV7-9; J gene: TRBJ2-1; CDR3 protein: CASSDAGRYNEQFF
V gene: TRBV24-1; J gene: TRBJ2-1; CDR3 protein: CATSDRTGTATNEQFF
V gene: TRBV19; J gene: TRBJ2-4; CDR3 protein: CASTDQAGKNIQYF
V gene: TRBV5-1; J gene: TRBJ2-1; CDR3 protein: CASSLLLAGGNEQFF
V gene: TRBV6-2/TRBV6-3; J gene: TRBJ2-2; CDR3 protein: CASRVTGGNTGELFF